Listed below are T cell receptor beta chains from one sample, sequenced in a study of brain T cells in children with intractable seizures. Produced via immunoSEQ multiplex PCR; TCRdb's table is partial and in-frame only. The data contain some 76,000 clones, approximately 94% of them singletons. The specimen was peripheral blood, collected at surgery. The receptors stem from a boy under three years old with tuberous sclerosis and intractable seizures. The CDR3 runs from the conserved cysteine through the conserved F or W. A D gene is named only where the DNA matches it firmly. Clone size is stated in some rows and not others, as once, few, many or a class when expanded.

d_call	clone_size	cdr3_length	v_call	j_call	cdr3_aa	cdr3_nt
-	-	14	TRBV9	TRBJ2-3	CASSLYGATDTQYF	TGTGCCAGCAGCCTCTACGGAGCGACAGATACGCAGTATTTT
-	-	12	TRBV30	TRBJ1-2	CAWMEGFYGYTF	TGTGCCTGGATGGAGGGGTTCTATGGCTACACCTTC
TRBD1	once	17	TRBV10-3	TRBJ2-1	CAISESKYRGAYNEQFF	TGTGCCATCAGTGAGTCAAAATACAGGGGTGCCTACAATGAGCAGTTCTTC
-	-	14	TRBV10-3	TRBJ1-1	CAISEREVNTEAFF	TGTGCCATCAGTGAGAGGGAGGTTAACACTGAAGCTTTCTTT
-	-	14	TRBV27	TRBJ2-3	CASSYGTGWDTQYF	TGTGCCAGCAGTTACGGTACCGGCTGGGATACGCAGTATTTT
-	-	12	TRBV29-1	TRBJ1-2	CSASGDWNGYTF	TGCAGCGCGTCAGGGGACTGGAATGGCTACACCTTC
-	-	16	TRBV15	TRBJ1-1	CATSRDTAGGNTEAFF	TGTGCCACCAGCAGAGATACGGCGGGGGGGAACACTGAAGCTTTCTTT
-	-	13	TRBV10-3	TRBJ2-5	CAISDIAEETQYF	TGTGCCATCAGTGATATCGCGGAAGAGACCCAGTACTTC
-	-	15	TRBV19	TRBJ2-1	CASSIPYGPYNEQFF	TGTGCCAGTAGTATCCCCTACGGGCCCTACAATGAGCAGTTCTTC
-	-	17	TRBV7-9	TRBJ1-1	CASSFPELLNMNTEAFF	TGTGCCAGCAGCTTTCCAGAGTTACTTAACATGAACACTGAAGCTTTCTTT
-	-	12	TRBV28	TRBJ2-3	CASSANTDTQYF	TGTGCCAGCAGTGCTAACACAGATACGCAGTATTTT
-	-	14	TRBV28	TRBJ1-1	CASSLVSGDTEAFF	TGTGCCAGCAGTTTAGTTTCAGGCGACACTGAAGCTTTCTTT
-	once	14	TRBV30	TRBJ1-2	CAWMAGREYYGYTF	TGTGCCTGGATGGCAGGGAGAGAATACTATGGCTACACCTTC
TRBD1	-	15	TRBV30	TRBJ1-1	CAWSVGRGQNTEAFF	TGTGCCTGGAGTGTTGGGAGGGGGCAGAACACTGAAGCTTTCTTT
TRBD2	-	15	TRBV6-1	TRBJ2-3	CASSEAWGGIDTQYF	TGTGCCAGCAGTGAAGCTTGGGGGGGGATAGATACGCAGTATTTT
-	-	13	TRBV25-1	TRBJ2-3	CASSEGTTDTQYF	TGTGCCAGCAGTGAAGGTACCACAGATACGCAGTATTTT
-	-	12	TRBV1	TRBJ2-7	CTSSLSSYEQYF	TGCACCAGCAGCCTCAGCTCCTACGAGCAGTACTTC
-	-	16	TRBV4-1	TRBJ2-1	CASSPNIEEYDAEQFF	TGCGCCAGCAGCCCGAATATCGAGGAGTATGACGCTGAGCAGTTCTTC
-	once	17	TRBV7-2	TRBJ2-7	CASSLGVGGPISYEQYF	TGTGCCAGCAGCTTAGGGGTCGGGGGACCTATCTCCTACGAGCAGTACTTC
TRBD1	-	17	TRBV24-1	TRBJ1-2	CATSDPSEGTGNYGYTF	TGTGCCACCAGTGACCCAAGTGAGGGGACAGGCAACTATGGCTACACCTTC
-	-	14	TRBV19	TRBJ2-7	CASSIGTSQGEQYF	TGTGCCAGTAGTATAGGAACTAGTCAGGGCGAGCAGTACTTC
TRBD1	-	13	TRBV6-5	TRBJ1-1	CASRSTGGTEAFF	TGTGCCAGCAGATCGACAGGGGGCACTGAAGCTTTCTTT
-	-	15	TRBV7-6	TRBJ2-7	CASSTGEAATYEQYF	TGTGCCAGCAGTACCGGAGAGGCCGCAACTTACGAGCAGTACTTC
-	once	16	TRBV6-5	TRBJ1-2	CASSYSTDGAESGYTF	TGTGCCAGCAGTTACTCGACAGACGGAGCTGAAAGTGGCTACACCTTC
-	-	14	TRBV5-1	TRBJ2-2	CASSRAGNTGELFF	TGCGCCAGCAGTAGGGCAGGGAACACCGGGGAGCTGTTTTTT
-	-	15	TRBV6-5	TRBJ1-3	CASSYSPSGGNTIYF	TGTGCCAGCAGTTACTCGCCTAGTGGGGGAAACACCATATATTTT
-	-	14	TRBV7-7	TRBJ2-2	CASGRDLDTGELFF	TGTGCTAGCGGACGCGACTTGGACACCGGGGAGCTGTTTTTT
-	-	16	TRBV7-6	TRBJ2-7	CASSLLDMSSSYEQYF	TGTGCCAGCAGCTTATTGGACATGTCTAGCTCCTACGAGCAGTACTTC
TRBD1	-	18	TRBV27	TRBJ2-2	CASSLPGQGAASTGELFF	TGTGCCAGCAGTCTACCTGGACAGGGGGCGGCGAGCACCGGGGAGCTGTTTTTT
-	-	13	TRBV7-8	TRBJ2-7	CASFNRNSYEQYF	TGTGCCAGTTTTAACAGGAACTCCTACGAGCAGTACTTC
TRBD1	-	18	TRBV25-1	TRBJ2-7	CASSDPTPSSGTGDEQYF	TGTGCCAGCAGTGACCCCACTCCTTCATCCGGGACAGGGGACGAGCAGTACTTC
TRBD2	-	14	TRBV7-6	TRBJ2-7	CASSSSGNSYEQYF	TGTGCCAGCAGCAGTAGCGGGAACTCCTACGAGCAGTACTTC